This passage covers 16 T cell receptor beta chains from one sample sequenced in a study of glioma-infiltrating T cells. The iRepertoire nested amplicon-rescue multiplex PCR amplified TCR alpha and beta CDR3s from RNA. TCRdb reprocessed the multiplex PCR reads with MiXCR, giving one entry per CDR3 protein. The repertoire holds 150,000 to 200,000 distinct CDR3 sequences, with around 45% as singletons. Specimen: glioma tissue, nonneoplastic brain tissue, or PBMCs (not recorded which). The receptors here all came from a human donor with low-grade glioma or glioblastoma, undergoing nonglioma brain surgery, or in good health (not recorded which).

At least ten counts were recorded for this clonotype. The rearrangement joins TRBV28 to TRBJ2-7; D gene unclear. CDR1 and CDR2 (germline): MDHEN, SYDVKM. V lost 8 bases and J 3 bases, leaving 14 bases between the germline ends. The CDR3 runs 13 residues. Here the CDR3 DNA reads TGTGCCAGCTACACCAGCCAAAACTACGAGCAGTACTTC. Translating it yields CASYTSQNYEQYF.

This clonotype was observed many times. The J gene is TRBJ2-3, the V gene TRBV27, with D unresolved. Germline V CDR1 and CDR2: MNHEY, SMNVEV (reference sequence). The CDR3 sequence is 14 residues long. V lost 4 bases to trimming and J lost 0 bases, with 8 bases between them. The CDR3 is CASSSRFSTDTQYF. The CDR3, as DNA: TGTGCCAGCAGTTCCCGATTTAGCACAGATACGCAGTATTTT.

For this clonotype: Being one base from a much bigger clone, this may be a read error. The gene calls are TRBV15 and TRBJ2-1; tentative D call: TRBD1 (6 bases). CDR3 length: 18 amino acids. CDR1 is LNHNV, CDR2 YYDKDF, per germline (reference sequence). Trimming stripped 1 base from V and 10 bases from J, with 26 bases between. This CDR3 is CATSRVRGARGKRGEQFF. The CDR3 DNA follows: TGTGCCACCAGCAGAGTCAGAGGGGCTAGGGGGAAGAGGGGAGAGCAGTTCTTC. The complete variable domain, with remaining parts taken from reference TRBV15 and TRBJ2-1, reads DAMVIQNPRYQVTQFGKPVTLSCSQTLNHNVMYWYQQKSSQAPKLLFHYYDKDFNNEADTPDNFQSRRPNTSFCFLDIRSPGLGDTAMYLCATSRVRGARGKRGEQFFGPGTRLTVL.

This clonotype was counted many times. The CDR3 bases are TGTGCCAGCAGCCTCATCTGGGGAAACACCATATATTTT. Translated, it gives CASSLIWGNTIYF. The rearrangement joins TRBV7-9 to TRBJ1-3; D is unresolved. There are 13 residues in the CDR3. The germline V gene has CDR1 SEHNR and CDR2 FQNEAQ (reference sequence). Between the trimmed V and J ends, which lost 5 bases and 4 bases, there was a span of 9 bases.

There are a few counts of this clonotype. J is TRBJ2-7 and V is TRBV7-9; D unclear. The CDR3 consists of 14 residues. Germline V gene data show CDR1 as SEHNR and CDR2 as FQNEAQ (reference sequence). Trimming left V 3 bases short and J 4 bases short, with 13 bases between. The CDR3 protein is CASSFALSGYEQYF. CDR3 coding DNA: TGTGCCAGCAGCTTTGCTCTTTCCGGGTACGAGCAGTACTTC.

Ten or more counts support this clonotype. CDR3 sequence (DNA): TGCGCCAGCAGCTGGGGAGGGACAGGGAATCAGCCCCAGCATTTT. As protein: CASSWGGTGNQPQHF. The chain has TRBV5-1 and TRBJ1-5; TRBD1 matches at 9 bases. J gave up 4 bases and V 3 bases, and 5 bases lay outside the gene matches. This CDR3 has 15 residues. CDR1 and CDR2 (germline): SGHRS, YFSETQ.

Comments on this clonotype: A single base separates this from a much larger clone, so it may be a read error. The chain uses TRBV29-1 and TRBJ2-5; 8 bases fit TRBD1. This CDR3 comprises 12 residues. Germline loops: CDR1 SQVTM, CDR2 ANQGSEA. CDR3 sequence reads: CSVDTGGETEYF. In DNA, the CDR3 is TGCAGCGTCGACACAGGGGGTGAGACCGAGTACTTC.

This clonotype was counted a single time. This may be a read error, as it is one base from a much larger clone. The chain uses TRBV7-9 and TRBJ1-1; possibly TRBD1 for D (5 bases). The germline CDR1 and CDR2 sequences are SEHNR and FQNEAQ (reference sequence). The CDR3 loop spans 13 amino acids. The CDR3 nucleotides read TGTACCAGCAGCTTGCGGGGGGGCACTGAAGCTTTCTTT. This translates into CTSSLRGGTEAFF.

About this clonotype: This may arise from a read error, as a much more abundant clone is one base away. The rearrangement joins TRBV19 to TRBJ2-5; D uncertain. In germline, CDR1 is LNHDA, CDR2 SQIVND (reference sequence). V lost 3 bases and J 5 bases, leaving 4 bases between the germline ends. The CDR3 runs to 11 residues. The CDR3 is CASSICETQYF. The CDR3 DNA follows: TGTGCCAGTAGTATCTGCGAGACCCAGTACTTC. Filled out from reference TRBV19 and TRBJ2-5, the complete variable domain reads DGGITQSPKYLFRKEGQNVTLSCEQNLNHDAMYWYRQDPGQGLRLIYYSQIVNDFQKGDIAEGYSVSREKKESFPLTVTSAQKNPTAFYLCASSICETQYFGPGTRLLVL.

As concerns this clonotype: A much larger clone differs by one base, so this may be a read error. CDR3 sequence reads: CASFGLASEDTQYF. The CDR3, as DNA: TGTGCCAGCTTTGGACTAGCTTCTGAAGATACGCAGTATTTT. The chain uses TRBV28 and TRBJ2-3, with 8 bases aligning to TRBD2. Per the germline V gene, CDR1 is MDHEN and CDR2 is SYDVKM. Unmatched junction bases numbered 9, after V lost 8 bases and J lost 5 bases. The CDR3 is made up of 14 amino acids.

This clonotype has only one observation. A read error may explain this, as a much larger clone is one base away. The gene calls are TRBV7-9 and TRBJ1-1; no firm D call. The germline gives CDR1 SEHNR, CDR2 FQNEAQ (reference sequence). The CDR3 is made up of 14 amino acids. Trimming removed 3 bases at V and 3 bases at J, with 11 bases between. The DNA of the CDR3 is TGTGCCAGCAGCTTGGAGGGAGAGTACACTGAAGCTTTCTTT. Amino acids: CASSLEGEYTEAFF. Filled out from reference TRBV7-9 and TRBJ1-1, the complete variable domain reads DTGVSQNPRHKITKRGQNVTFRCDPISEHNRLYWYRQTLGQGPEFLTYFQNEAQLEKSRLLSDRFSAERPKGSFSTLEIQRTEQGDSAMYLCASSLEGEYTEAFFGQGTRLTVV.

The rearrangement uses TRBV20-1 and TRBJ2-1, with a weak D call TRBD1 (6 bases). Germline V CDR1 and CDR2: DFQATT, SNEGSKA (reference sequence). This CDR3 contains 12 residues. V was shortened by 7 bases and J by 9 bases, with 16 bases between the two germline ends. Here the CDR3 DNA reads TGCAGTGGCTTACAGGGCCTTAGTGAGCAGTTCTTC. Translation gives CSGLQGLSEQFF.

Comment on this clonotype: A single base separates this from a much larger clone, so it may be a read error. V and J are TRBV20-1 and TRBJ2-1; 7 bases agree with TRBD2. Germline V gives CDR1 DFQATT, CDR2 SNEGSKA (reference sequence). After removal of 4 bases from V and 8 bases from J, the junction contained 14 bases not matched to a gene. The CDR3 length is 15 residues. As DNA, the CDR3 is TGCAGTGCTAATGACCTTGGACTAGAGGGAGATGAGCAGTTCTTC. The encoded protein is CSANDLGLEGDEQFF.

This clonotype came up many times. The chain uses TRBV20-1 and TRBJ1-5, with D possibly TRBD1 on 5 matching bases. V dropped 0 bases and J dropped 5 bases, with 11 bases sitting between them. The CDR3 has 14 residues. Germline lookup yields CDR1 DFQATT and CDR2 SNEGSKA (reference sequence). The CDR3 protein is CSARDRREHQPQHF. Here the CDR3 DNA reads TGCAGTGCTAGAGATCGCAGGGAACATCAGCCCCAGCATTTT.

Details on this clonotype: This may be a read error, as it is one base from a much larger clone. The CDR3, as DNA: TGCGCCAGCAGCGAAGATCTTCGAGGGGGACCTCAAGAGACCCAGTACTTC. Its translation: CASSEDLRGGPQETQYF. The rearrangement joins TRBV4-1 to TRBJ2-5, with D perhaps matching TRBD1 (6 bases). The CDR3 has 17 amino acids. The germline V gene encodes CDR1 MGHRA and CDR2 YSYEKL.

The V and J genes are TRBV7-9 and TRBJ1-5, with TRBD1 matching 9 bases. Germline CDR1 and CDR2: SEHNR and FQNEAQ (reference sequence). V was clipped by 5 bases and J by 9 bases; unmatched bases: 5. The CDR3 loop spans 13 amino acids. This CDR3 is CASSPGQGAPQHF. In nucleotides, the CDR3 is TGTGCCAGCAGCCCGGGACAGGGTGCGCCCCAGCATTTT.